In this sample, the clone carrying this T cell receptor (beta chain) turned up a few times. The target antigen is unknown. The data were obtained in a study of post-analysis software for immune sequencing data. Findings and caveats of the study: Controls showed lower frequencies than patients for five TRBV segments, and TRBV5-6, TRBV5-1 and TRBV20-1 were among these.

The CDR3 contains 12 residues. The germline gives CDR1 KGHSH, CDR2 LQKENI. Deletions cut 6 bases from V and 0 bases from J, with 5 bases between. TCR beta cDNA libraries had unique molecular identifiers. MiXCR was run by TCRdb on the PCR reads, yielding one entry per CDR3 protein. In the table there are roughly 170,000 distinct CDR3 sequences, over 25% of which are singletons. Sequenced material: blood. The source is a girl aged 10 to 17 with multiple sclerosis. The J gene is TRBJ1-1, the V gene TRBV18; D is ambiguous. The CDR3 reads CASSFVNTEAFF. Written as DNA, the CDR3 is TGTGCCAGCTCCTTTGTGAACACTGAAGCTTTCTTT.